These T cell receptor beta chains were read from a single sample in a study of identifying expanded T cells in peripheral blood. Clones were sequenced by immunoSEQ multiplex PCR, and TCRdb holds only the in-frame ones, with some missing. The sample lists about 90,000 clones; about 85% were seen once. The sequencing sample was made of blood. The receptors were sampled from a person between 18 and 75 years old in good health. CDR3s include the opening cysteine and the closing phenylalanine or tryptophan. D genes are given only for firm matches. Part of the rows lack a size; the others show once, few, many or a class for expanded clones.

TRBD2	-	TRBV7-2	15	TRBJ2-3	CASSLTGGAADTQYF	TGTGCCAGCAGCTTAACCGGGGGGGCGGCAGATACGCAGTATTTT
TRBD2	-	TRBV7-9	15	TRBJ2-5	CASRPGLAVAGTQYF	TGTGCCAGCAGGCCGGGACTAGCGGTGGCTGGGACCCAGTACTTC
-	-	TRBV25-1	16	TRBJ1-5	CASSEYREGGGQPQHF	TGTGCCAGCAGTGAATATAGAGAAGGGGGAGGTCAGCCCCAGCATTTT
-	-	TRBV6-5	15	TRBJ2-3	CASSLTTGSTDTQYF	TGTGCCAGCAGTCTCACGACAGGTTCCACAGATACGCAGTATTTT
-	-	TRBV29-1	14	TRBJ1-1	CSLVVQGAYTEAFF	TGCAGCCTCGTCGTGCAAGGGGCGTACACTGAAGCTTTCTTT
-	once	TRBV15	15	TRBJ2-1	CATSRERGSYNEQFF	TGTGCCACCAGCAGAGAGCGGGGATCCTACAATGAGCAGTTCTTC
-	-	TRBV7-2	15	TRBJ2-6	CASSLQGGGANVLTF	TGTGCCAGCAGCCTACAGGGTGGTGGGGCCAACGTCCTGACTTTC
TRBD1	few	TRBV6-4	14	TRBJ1-1	CASSDGTGGDEAFF	TGTGCCAGCAGTGACGGGACAGGGGGCGATGAAGCTTTCTTT
-	once	TRBV5-5	15	TRBJ2-7	CASSLDVGAGNEQYF	TGTGCCAGCAGCTTGGATGTGGGGGCCGGGAACGAGCAGTACTTC
-	-	TRBV25-1	15	TRBJ2-5	CASLTTGLGRETQYF	TGTGCCAGCCTTACAACAGGCCTGGGGCGGGAGACCCAGTACTTC
TRBD2	once	TRBV2	15	TRBJ2-1	CASNPGGALSDEQFF	TGTGCCAGCAACCCCGGGGGGGCCCTTTCGGATGAGCAGTTCTTC
TRBD1	-	TRBV6-5	13	TRBJ1-2	CASSPTGVYGYTF	TGTGCCAGCAGTCCTACAGGGGTTTATGGCTACACCTTC
-	-	TRBV15	16	TRBJ1-3	CATSGSKWGSGNTIYF	TGTGCCACCAGCGGATCTAAATGGGGTTCTGGAAACACCATATATTTT
-	once	TRBV30	15	TRBJ1-6	CAWSVQGRETSPLHF	TGTGCCTGGAGTGTCCAGGGCAGGGAGACTTCACCCCTCCACTTT
-	-	TRBV2	15	TRBJ2-1	CASSAGQTTYNEQFF	TGTGCCAGCAGTGCGGGTCAAACCACCTACAATGAGCAGTTCTTC
-	-	TRBV6-6	13	TRBJ2-5	CAGGGGEQETQYF	TGTGCCGGGGGAGGGGGCGAGCAGGAGACCCAGTACTTC
-	-	TRBV15	15	TRBJ2-7	CATSREAAGSYEQYF	TGTGCCACCAGCAGAGAGGCGGCGGGGTCCTACGAGCAGTACTTC
-	once	TRBV11-2	11	TRBJ2-7	CASSSSYEQYF	TGTGCCAGCAGCTCCTCCTACGAGCAGTACTTC
TRBD1	-	TRBV28	15	TRBJ2-7	CASSSPGTGTYEQYF	TGTGCCAGCAGCTCTCCCGGGACAGGGACCTACGAGCAGTACTTC
-	-	TRBV11-3	11	TRBJ1-1	CASSRGMGAFF	TGTGCCAGCAGCCGCGGGATGGGGGCTTTCTTT
TRBD2	once	TRBV5-1	17	TRBJ2-3	CASSSLAGGPGTDTQYF	TGCGCCAGCAGCTCCTTAGCGGGGGGGCCGGGCACAGATACGCAGTATTTT
-	-	TRBV11-2	15	TRBJ1-2	CASSLGTDTLGGYTF	TGTGCCAGCAGCTTAGGGACAGACACCCTCGGCGGCTACACCTTC
TRBD1	once	TRBV4-3	18	TRBJ2-3	CASSQEVVRGPGHDTQYF	TGCGCCAGCAGCCAAGAAGTCGTCAGGGGGCCGGGGCACGATACGCAGTATTTT
-	once	TRBV7-8	15	TRBJ1-2	CASSLYGGRDYGYTF	TGTGCCAGCAGCTTATACGGGGGGCGAGACTATGGCTACACCTTC
TRBD1	-	TRBV19	15	TRBJ2-2	CASRYSTGTTGELFF	TGTGCCAGTAGGTATTCGACAGGGACCACCGGGGAGCTGTTTTTT
-	-	TRBV7-3	14	TRBJ2-1	CASSRRGEGNEQFF	TGTGCCAGCAGCAGAAGAGGAGAGGGCAATGAGCAGTTCTTC
-	-	TRBV5-6	16	TRBJ1-2	CASSLAPGQQLYGYTF	TGTGCCAGCAGCTTGGCCCCCGGGCAGCAACTCTATGGCTACACCTTC
TRBD1	-	TRBV4-3	16	TRBJ2-3	CASSQASGGGTDTQYF	TGCGCCAGCAGCCAAGCCTCAGGGGGCGGAACAGATACGCAGTATTTT
TRBD1	-	TRBV11-3	15	TRBJ2-1	CASSVGQGSYNEQFF	TGTGCCAGCAGCGTGGGACAGGGCTCCTACAATGAGCAGTTCTTC
TRBD1	-	TRBV7-6	14	TRBJ2-7	CASSLARGGPMQYF	TGTGCCAGCAGCTTAGCTCGAGGGGGCCCAATGCAGTACTTC
-	-	TRBV11-2	13	TRBJ2-4	CASSLGGLGIQYF	TGTGCCAGCAGCTTAGGGGGGCTTGGCATTCAGTACTTC
-	-	TRBV5-1	13	TRBJ1-1	CASSSHERTEAFF	TGCGCCAGCAGCTCCCATGAACGCACTGAAGCTTTCTTT
-	-	TRBV5-6	14	TRBJ1-1	CASSLEGVNTEAFF	TGTGCCAGCAGCTTGGAGGGGGTGAACACTGAAGCTTTCTTT
-	-	TRBV2	14	TRBJ2-5	CASSEERGQETQYF	TGTGCCAGCAGTGAAGAGAGAGGGCAAGAGACCCAGTACTTC
-	-	TRBV10-3	13	TRBJ2-7	CAISESVVGEQYF	TGTGCCATCAGTGAGTCGGTAGTAGGCGAGCAGTACTTC
TRBD2	-	TRBV7-6	16	TRBJ2-7	CASSARSSGGAGEQYF	TGTGCCAGCAGCGCACGTTCGAGCGGGGGGGCCGGGGAACAGTACTTC
TRBD2	-	TRBV29-1	13	TRBJ2-5	CSANGGSQETQYF	TGCAGCGCAAACGGGGGGTCCCAAGAGACCCAGTACTTC
TRBD1	-	TRBV7-9	14	TRBJ2-5	CASQARGTEETQYF	TGTGCCAGCCAAGCAAGAGGGACAGAAGAGACCCAGTACTTC
-	few	TRBV4-3	16	TRBJ1-2	CASSQDGLRLGYGYTF	TGCGCCAGCAGCCAAGATGGGCTCCGGTTGGGTTATGGCTACACCTTC
-	-	TRBV5-1	15	TRBJ2-2	CASSLGQGNTGELFF	TGCGCCAGCAGCTTGGGTCAGGGGAACACCGGGGAGCTGTTTTTT
TRBD2	-	TRBV9	14	TRBJ2-1	CASARDYRYNEQFF	TGTGCCAGTGCTCGGGACTATAGATACAATGAGCAGTTCTTC
TRBD1	-	TRBV7-2	14	TRBJ1-3	CASSYTGGGNTIYF	TGTGCCAGCAGTTATACAGGGGGAGGAAACACCATATATTTT
TRBD1	-	TRBV5-1	14	TRBJ1-5	CASSTGTVNQPQHF	TGCGCCAGCAGCACCGGGACAGTGAATCAGCCCCAGCATTTT
-	-	TRBV27	17	TRBJ1-4	CASSLRAWDRLGEKLFF	TGTGCCAGCAGTTTACGGGCTTGGGACCGCCTAGGAGAAAAACTGTTTTTT
-	-	TRBV9	12	TRBJ2-7	CASSVQGHEQYF	TGTGCCAGCAGCGTACAGGGACACGAGCAGTACTTC
TRBD1	-	TRBV7-2	13	TRBJ2-1	CASSFRQGYEQFF	TGTGCCAGCAGCTTTCGACAGGGGTATGAGCAGTTCTTC
-	-	TRBV6-6	13	TRBJ1-1	CASSRTVRLQAFF	TGTGCCAGCAGCAGGACAGTCCGACTCCAAGCTTTCTTT
-	-	TRBV30	16	TRBJ1-4	CAWSEGGALGNEKLFF	TGTGCCTGGAGTGAGGGGGGGGCGCTTGGTAATGAAAAACTGTTTTTT
-	-	TRBV11-1	13	TRBJ2-1	CASSLVRNNEQFF	TGTGCCAGCAGCTTAGTCCGAAACAATGAGCAGTTCTTC
-	once	TRBV5-1	16	TRBJ1-1	CASKGDTGSQSTEAFF	TGCGCCAGCAAAGGGGACACGGGTTCTCAGAGCACTGAAGCTTTCTTT
-	-	TRBV7-2	13	TRBJ2-5	CASSVREKRTQYF	TGTGCCAGCAGCGTTAGGGAGAAGAGAACCCAGTACTTC
-	-	TRBV7-8	15	TRBJ2-2	CASSLVGGFTGELFF	TGTGCCAGCAGCTTAGTTGGCGGCTTCACCGGGGAGCTGTTTTTT
-	-	TRBV11-2	12	TRBJ1-2	CASSIQGHGYTF	TGTGCCAGCAGCATACAGGGTCATGGCTACACCTTC
TRBD1	-	TRBV4-1	15	TRBJ1-4	CASSQVGTGNEKLFF	TGCGCCAGCAGCCAAGTCGGGACAGGGAATGAAAAACTGTTTTTT